A single sample is the source of the 15 T cell receptor beta chains below, sequenced in a study. From the 5' RACE reads, TCRdb called clonotypes with MiXCR, one entry per CDR3 protein. The table shows 60,000 to 65,000 distinct CDR3 sequences, with roughly 30% occurring only once. Sequencing used tumor-infiltrating naive CD4+ T cells sorted from the breast tumor. The subset was: naive CD4+ T cells, CD4+CD45RA+CD25-. The receptors were gathered from a female donor with breast cancer.

As to this clonotype: At one end, the junction sequence differs from germline, possibly due to a read error. The V gene is TRBV11-2, the J gene TRBJ2-3, with TRBD1 as a possible D gene (6 bases). Germline V gene sequence: CDR1 SGHAT, CDR2 FQNNGV. The CDR3 consists of 16 residues. The CDR3 region is CASGLGQSGPTDTQYF. In nucleotides, the CDR3 is TGTGCCAGCGGCTTAGGACAGTCGGGCCCCACAGATACGCAGTATTTT.

This clonotype was picked up many times. The rearrangement joins TRBV7-2 to TRBJ1-1, with D unclear. The CDR3 is 13 amino acids. Trimming pared 0 bases from V and 1 base from J, leaving 3 bases between. In germline, CDR1 is SGHTA, CDR2 FQGNSA. CDR3 sequence (DNA): TGTGCCAGCAGCTTAGCAGGGAACACTGAAGCTTTCTTT. It is translated as CASSLAGNTEAFF.

The rearrangement joins TRBV3-1 to TRBJ2-5, with D uncertain. Germline V lookup: CDR1 LGHDT, CDR2 YNNKEL (reference sequence). This CDR3 spans 11 amino acids. Trimming took 1 base from V and 5 from J, leaving 2 bases between them. The CDR3 region is CASSQVETQYF. CDR3 DNA: TGTGCCAGCAGCCAAGTTGAGACCCAGTACTTC.

This rearrangement joins TRBV4-2 to TRBJ1-4, with TRBD1 as a possible D gene (5 bases). Germline V CDR1 and CDR2: LGHNA, YNFKEQ. There are 15 residues in the CDR3. V shed 0 bases and J shed 3 bases, with 8 bases lying between them. CDR3 residues: CASSQDRDANEKLFF. In nucleotides, the CDR3 is TGTGCCAGCAGCCAAGACAGGGATGCTAATGAAAAACTGTTTTTT.

This clonotype has a count of ten or more. The chain couples TRBV6-5 to TRBJ2-3; D unresolved. Germline CDR1 and CDR2: MNHEY and SVGAGI. The CDR3 is 13 residues long. V was clipped by 6 bases and J by 4 bases, with 11 bases between them. The CDR3: CASRSRNPDTQYF. In DNA, the CDR3 is TGTGCCAGCAGAAGTCGGAACCCAGATACGCAGTATTTT.

The sample holds a few counts of this clonotype. The chain combines TRBV5-1 with TRBJ1-2; TRBD1 matches at 7 bases. CDR3 length: 15 amino acids. From germline, CDR1 is SGHRS and CDR2 YFSETQ. The J segment lost 1 base and the V segment lost 2 bases, leaving 5 bases of the junction unmatched. The CDR3 spells CASSFGQDSNYGYTF. DNA of the CDR3: TGCGCCAGCAGCTTTGGACAGGACAGTAACTATGGCTACACCTTC. Based on the CDR3 plus reference TRBV5-1 and TRBJ1-2, the full variable domain is KAGVTQTPRYLIKTRGQQVTLSCSPISGHRSVSWYQQTPGQGLQFLFEYFSETQRNKGNFPGRFSGRQFSNSRSEMNVSTLELGDSALYLCASSFGQDSNYGYTFGSGTRLTVV.

This clonotype was counted at least ten times. This sequence joins TRBV20-1 and TRBJ2-1; TRBD2 matches 14 bases. There are 15 residues in the CDR3. Germline CDR1 reads DFQATT; CDR2 reads SNEGSKA (reference sequence). V shed 5 bases, J shed 7 bases, and the junction held 7 bases outside the gene matches. The CDR3 coding sequence is TGCAGTGCTCCACCTGGACTAGCGGGAGGTAATGAGCAGTTCTTC. This encodes CSAPPGLAGGNEQFF.

This clonotype was detected a few times. The rearrangement uses TRBV9 and TRBJ1-1; D is undetermined. There are 15 residues in the CDR3. CDR1 is SGDLS, CDR2 YYNGEE, per germline. V lost 4 bases, J lost 0 bases, and 13 bases lay in between. The CDR3, as DNA: TGTGCCAGCAGCACTGCGGGGTTCCTGAACACTGAAGCTTTCTTT. Protein sequence: CASSTAGFLNTEAFF.

To note about this clonotype: The junction and the germline gene differ at one end; a read error may be behind it. The chain is built from TRBV7-7 and TRBJ2-5, with TRBD1 identical over 9 bases. Germline CDR1 SSHAT, CDR2 FNYEAQ (reference sequence). This CDR3 comprises 15 residues. Here the CDR3 reads CASSLFDRGKETQYF. In nucleotides, the CDR3 is TGTGCTAGCAGCCTATTTGACAGGGGGAAAGAGACCCAGTACTTC.

A few counts support this clonotype. Here the CDR3 reads CASSLIGYGELFF. The DNA of the CDR3 is TGTGCCAGCAGCTTGATCGGGTACGGGGAGCTGTTTTTT. The chain has TRBV5-6 and TRBJ2-2; D gene uncertain. Germline-derived CDR1 and CDR2 are SGHDT and YYEEEE. The CDR3 is made up of 13 amino acids. Deletions cut 1 base from V and 7 bases from J, with 8 bases between.

This clonotype has ten or more counts. V is TRBV12-3 or TRBV12-4 and J is TRBJ2-3, with D uncertain. The CDR3 loop spans 12 amino acids. Trimming shortened V by 3 bases and J by 2 bases, and 3 bases separated the two germline ends. The chain's CDR3 is CASSFITDTQYF. DNA for the CDR3: TGTGCCAGCAGTTTTATCACAGATACGCAGTATTTT.

The J gene is TRBJ1-1, the V gene TRBV6-5; 9 bases agree with TRBD1. V was clipped by 3 bases and J by 3 bases; unmatched bases: 5. Germline CDR1 and CDR2: MNHEY and SVGAGI. The CDR3 runs 15 residues. The CDR3 spells CASSYNRQGDTEAFF. CDR3 DNA: TGTGCCAGCAGTTATAATCGACAGGGGGACACTGAAGCTTTCTTT.

This clonotype was observed a few times. This chain connects TRBV12-3 or TRBV12-4 to TRBJ2-7; D ambiguous. CDR3 size: 12 residues. The V end lost 3 bases, the J end lost 5 bases, and 8 bases lay between the germline ends. The CDR3 nucleotides read TGTGCCAGCAGTTTGGTCCTTAACGAGCAGTACTTC. It is translated as CASSLVLNEQYF.

In its sample, this clonotype was seen a few times. The chain joins TRBV5-1 to TRBJ2-2; 9 positions match TRBD2. J lost 3 bases, V lost 4 bases, and 7 bases had no gene match. Germline V CDR1 and CDR2: SGHRS, YFSETQ. CDR3 length: 16 residues. The CDR3 DNA sequence: TGCGCCAGCAGCGGTAGCGGGGGAGGCGACACCGGGGAGCTGTTTTTT. Residues: CASSGSGGGDTGELFF.

The chain uses TRBV5-1 and TRBJ2-7; D possibly corresponds to TRBD1 (5 bases). Germline V gives CDR1 SGHRS, CDR2 YFSETQ. This CDR3 is 13 amino acids long. The V end lost 0 bases, the J end lost 6 bases, and 10 bases lay between the germline ends. In nucleotides, the CDR3 is TGCGCCAGCAGCTTGGGGGGCTACGGCGAGCAGTACTTC. Its translation is CASSLGGYGEQYF. Drawing the rest from reference TRBV5-1 and TRBJ2-7, the complete variable domain is KAGVTQTPRYLIKTRGQQVTLSCSPISGHRSVSWYQQTPGQGLQFLFEYFSETQRNKGNFPGRFSGRQFSNSRSEMNVSTLELGDSALYLCASSLGGYGEQYFGPGTRLTVT.